The next 13 T cell receptor beta chains were all read from a single sample in a study of chemoradiotherapy in HPV16-positive cancers. Data came from immunoSEQ multiplex PCR; TCRdb stores just in-frame clones and leaves some out. The table includes over 10,000 clones, about 85% detected once. The sample was blood, taken from a patient who underwent chemoradiotherapy. Every receptor here comes from a human donor with HPV-associated anogenital cancer.

The gene calls are TRBV29-1 and TRBJ1-1, with D unresolved. CDR1 is SQVTM, CDR2 ANQGSEA, per germline. The CDR3 covers 10 residues. The V end lost 5 bases, the J end lost 8 bases, and 9 bases lay between the germline ends. In nucleotides, the CDR3 is TGCAGCGTTAACAGCCCGGAAGCTTTCTTT. The encoded protein is CSVNSPEAFF.

CDR3 sequence (DNA): TGTGCCAGCAGCTTAGATGGTAGCGGGGGTTGGGGACCTCAAGAGACCCAGTACTTC. Its protein product is CASSLDGSGGWGPQETQYF. The gene calls are TRBV7-9 and TRBJ2-5; TRBD2 agrees at 9 bases. Trimming removed 1 base from V and 2 bases from J; junction bases left unmatched: 14. The CDR3 contains 19 residues. Per the germline V gene, CDR1 is SEHNR and CDR2 is FQNEAQ (reference sequence). The entire variable domain, with the rest obtained from reference TRBV7-9 and TRBJ2-5, is as follows: DTGVSQNPRHKITKRGQNVTFRCDPISEHNRLYWYRQTLGQGPEFLTYFQNEAQLEKSRLLSDRFSAERPKGSFSTLEIQRTEQGDSAMYLCASSLDGSGGWGPQETQYFGPGTRLLVL.

This clone was seen a single time. The chain uses TRBV7-2 and TRBJ2-4; 10 nucleotides agree with TRBD1. The CDR3 runs to 15 residues. V was clipped by 5 bases and J by 7 bases; unmatched bases: 8. Germline V gene sequence: CDR1 SGHTA, CDR2 FQGNSA. The CDR3 here is CASSRTGTGDNIQYF. The DNA for the CDR3 is TGTGCCAGCAGCAGAACCGGGACAGGGGATAACATTCAGTACTTC.

The chain recombines TRBV11-1 with TRBJ1-1, with no clear D. Trimming removed 1 base at V and 1 base at J, with 10 bases between. This CDR3 is 15 amino acids long. Germline CDR1 and CDR2: SGHAT and FQDESV (reference sequence). The CDR3 loop reads CASSLGPGRNTEAFF. The CDR3 bases are TGTGCCAGCAGCTTAGGGCCAGGACGGAACACTGAAGCTTTCTTT.

This clone has only a few counts. The CDR3 loop is CASRIGEDYGYTF. The CDR3, as DNA: TGTGCCAGCAGGATAGGCGAGGACTATGGCTACACCTTC. V and J are TRBV18 and TRBJ1-2; D unclear. The V gene's germline CDR1 is KGHSH and CDR2 LQKENI. The CDR3 loop spans 13 amino acids. The V and J ends lost 8 bases and 3 bases respectively, with 13 bases between them. The variable domain in full, with the rest retrieved from reference TRBV18 and TRBJ1-2, is NAGVMQNPRHLVRRRGQEARLRCSPMKGHSHVYWYRQLPEEGLKFMVYLQKENIIDESGMPKERFSAEFPKEGPSILRIQQVVRGDSAAYFCASRIGEDYGYTFGSGTRLTVV.

The chain couples TRBV5-1 to TRBJ1-4; no clear D. Germline CDR1 and CDR2: SGHRS and YFSETQ. CDR3 size: 15 residues. Between the trimmed V and J ends, which lost 4 bases and 6 bases, there was a span of 16 bases. The CDR3 loop reads CASSPHKDGDEKLFF. The CDR3 DNA reads TGCGCCAGCAGCCCGCATAAGGACGGAGATGAAAAACTGTTTTTT.

This clone was observed a single time. The chain recombines TRBV5-6 with TRBJ2-2; D unresolved. The CDR3 extends over 15 amino acids. Trimming cost V 0 bases and J 3 bases, with 9 bases left between them. Germline CDR1 SGHDT, CDR2 YYEEEE. For the CDR3, the DNA is TGTGCCAGCAGCTTGGATAGATGGGACACCGGGGAGCTGTTTTTT. Translation: CASSLDRWDTGELFF.

V usage is TRBV2 and J usage is TRBJ1-6, with D perhaps TRBD1 (5 bases). The CDR3 is made up of 13 amino acids. The germline V gene has CDR1 SNHLY and CDR2 FYNNEI. V was clipped by 4 bases and J by 10 bases, with 11 bases between them. CDR3 in amino acids: CASSGQRWSPLHF. For the CDR3, the DNA is TGTGCCAGCAGTGGACAGCGGTGGTCACCCCTCCACTTT.

The V gene is TRBV6-5, the J gene TRBJ1-2; 7 bases match TRBD1. Germline values: CDR1 MNHEY, CDR2 SVGAGI. Trimming removed 6 bases from V and 8 bases from J; junction bases left unmatched: 15. The CDR3 has 15 residues. This CDR3 reads CASRFGTVPRWGYTF. The CDR3 nucleotides are TGTGCCAGCAGATTTGGGACAGTCCCCAGGTGGGGCTACACCTTC.

This chain connects TRBV29-1 to TRBJ2-2; 8 bases align to TRBD2. This CDR3 comprises 15 residues. Trimming took 4 bases from V and 2 from J; bases not matched to a gene: 6. The germline gives CDR1 SQVTM, CDR2 ANQGSEA. The CDR3 here is CSVGSLAGNTGELFF. Here the CDR3 DNA reads TGCAGCGTTGGATCGCTAGCGGGTAACACCGGGGAGCTGTTTTTT.

V gene TRBV7-8 combines with J gene TRBJ1-5; D is perhaps TRBD1 (5 bases). Looked up from germline, CDR1 is SGHVS and CDR2 is FQNEAQ. The CDR3 loop spans 16 amino acids. V was shortened by 3 bases and J by 3 bases, with 15 bases between the two germline ends. CDR3 nucleotide sequence: TGTGCCAGCAGCTTCGATGGTGGGACCTCCAATCAGCCCCAGCATTTT. Protein product: CASSFDGGTSNQPQHF.

V is TRBV27 and J is TRBJ2-2; the D gene is possibly TRBD2 (5 bases). Trimming pared 8 bases from V and 0 bases from J, leaving 16 bases between. The CDR3 extends over 16 amino acids. Germline V gives CDR1 MNHEY, CDR2 SMNVEV (reference sequence). In nucleotides, the CDR3 is TGTGCCAGCTGCGGGTTAGTTTCCGCGAACACCGGGGAGCTGTTTTTT. It yields the protein CASCGLVSANTGELFF.

CDR3 amino acids: CAWSAGTGGGRNTEAFF. CDR3 DNA sequence: TGTGCCTGGAGTGCAGGGACAGGGGGAGGGCGGAACACTGAAGCTTTCTTT. The chain employs TRBV30 and TRBJ1-1, with 11 positions matching TRBD1. The CDR3 loop spans 17 amino acids. V shed 1 base and J 1 base; nucleotides not matched to a gene: 8. Germline-derived CDR1 and CDR2 are GTSNPN and SVGIG (reference sequence).